This TCR beta chain was documented in a study of cytomegalovirus exposure and HLA in healthy donors. Study details: Membership in the Caucasian-associated ancestry cluster was found for about four fifths of approximately 430 genotyped donors.

PCR involved 60 Vbeta and 13 Jbeta primers. The method was immunoSEQ multiplex PCR; TCRdb's version includes in-frame clones alone and lacks a portion of them. Altogether approximately 150,000 clones are present, about 75% being singletons, with the ten largest covering about 0.62%. The CDR3 covers 13 residues. The V end was cut by 4 bases, the J end by 5 bases, with 11 bases between. The germline V gene encodes CDR1 SGHTA and CDR2 FQGTGA. This TCR was recovered from a male donor in good health and CMV-seronegative. Material for sequencing was PBMCs. V is TRBV7-3 and J is TRBJ2-5; a possible D gene is TRBD1 (6 bases). The CDR3: CASSSTGGETQYF. In nucleotides, the CDR3 is TGTGCCAGCAGCTCGACAGGTGGGGAGACCCAGTACTTC.